The present T cell receptor beta chain was sequenced within a study of radiation and T cells in renal cell carcinoma. TCRdb's copy holds only in-frame clones and misses some; the assay was immunoSEQ multiplex PCR. The sample carries just under 150,000 clones, approximately 86% recorded once. Time point here: blood 4 weeks post-SBRT, at nephrectomy. Treatment denoted: 15 Gy SBRT to primary tumor, nephrectomy 4 weeks later. Nephrectomy followed 15 Gy stereotactic body radiation by 4 weeks. The germline CDR1 and CDR2 sequences are MGHDK and SYGVNS. This CDR3 has 12 amino acids. J lost 12 bases, V lost 2 bases, and 3 bases had no gene match.

Material: blood, obtained from a patient whose treatment included radiotherapy and nephrectomy. The chain employs TRBV25-1 and TRBJ2-1, with 8 bases that match TRBD1. The source of this sequence is a woman between 50 and 59 years old with renal cell carcinoma. The CDR3 DNA reads as TGTGCCAGCAGTGAACTCGGACAGGGGCAGTTCTTC. It yields the protein CASSELGQGQFF.